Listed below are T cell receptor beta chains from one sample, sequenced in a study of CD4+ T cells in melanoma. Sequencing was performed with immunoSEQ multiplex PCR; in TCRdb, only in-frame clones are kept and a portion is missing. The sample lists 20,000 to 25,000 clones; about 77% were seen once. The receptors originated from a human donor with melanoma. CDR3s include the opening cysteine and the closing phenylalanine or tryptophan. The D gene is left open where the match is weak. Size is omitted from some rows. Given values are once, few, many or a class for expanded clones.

CDR3 DNA: TGTGCCACCAGCAGAGATGCGGGGCAAGAGACCCAGTACTTC
CDR3 protein: CATSRDAGQETQYF
J gene: TRBJ2-5
D gene: .
clone size: few
V gene: TRBV15

CDR3 DNA: TGTGCCAGCTCACCCGGGACATCAAGCAATCAGCCCCAGCATTTT
CDR3 protein: CASSPGTSSNQPQHF
J gene: TRBJ1-5
D gene: .
clone size: .
V gene: TRBV18

CDR3 DNA: TGTGCCAGCAGTTATCAACAGCGTAATTCACCCCTCCACTTT
CDR3 protein: CASSYQQRNSPLHF
J gene: TRBJ1-6
D gene: .
clone size: .
V gene: TRBV6-5

CDR3 DNA: TGTGCCAGCAGCAACGGAACAGGGGCCGGCGAAGAGACCCAGTACTTC
CDR3 protein: CASSNGTGAGEETQYF
J gene: TRBJ2-5
D gene: .
clone size: once
V gene: TRBV21-1

CDR3 DNA: TGCGCCAGCAGGGTGTTCGGCGACGGTGGAGGGGAGCAGTACTTC
CDR3 protein: CASRVFGDGGGEQYF
J gene: TRBJ2-7
D gene: .
clone size: .
V gene: TRBV5-1

CDR3 DNA: TGTGCCATCAGTCTTCAGGGTGGGGATGAGCAGTTCTTC
CDR3 protein: CAISLQGGDEQFF
J gene: TRBJ2-1
D gene: .
clone size: .
V gene: TRBV10-3

CDR3 DNA: TGCGCCAGCAGCCCAGCCGACAGGGAAAAACTGTTTTTT
CDR3 protein: CASSPADREKLFF
J gene: TRBJ1-4
D gene: .
clone size: .
V gene: TRBV4-1

CDR3 DNA: TGTGCCAGCAGCCGAGCCGGGCACCAGGGGTACACCTTC
CDR3 protein: CASSRAGHQGYTF
J gene: TRBJ1-2
D gene: .
clone size: .
V gene: TRBV27

CDR3 DNA: TGTGCCAGCAGGGCCGGGCCGGGCTATGGCTACACCTTC
CDR3 protein: CASRAGPGYGYTF
J gene: TRBJ1-2
D gene: .
clone size: .
V gene: TRBV5-4

CDR3 DNA: TGTGCCAGCAGTCCGCCGGGACAGGGTTGGGAGCAGTACTTC
CDR3 protein: CASSPPGQGWEQYF
J gene: TRBJ2-7
D gene: TRBD1
clone size: .
V gene: TRBV6-5

CDR3 DNA: TGTGCCAGCAGCCCTGGGACTAGCAGAACGAATGAGCAGTTCTTC
CDR3 protein: CASSPGTSRTNEQFF
J gene: TRBJ2-1
D gene: TRBD2
clone size: once
V gene: TRBV4-2

CDR3 DNA: TGTGCCAGCAGCTCGGACGATTACACTGAAGCTTTCTTT
CDR3 protein: CASSSDDYTEAFF
J gene: TRBJ1-1
D gene: .
clone size: few
V gene: TRBV4-2

CDR3 DNA: TGCGCCAGCAGCTTCGTGGGACTAGCGGGGGGGAAGCAGTTCTTC
CDR3 protein: CASSFVGLAGGKQFF
J gene: TRBJ2-1
D gene: TRBD2
clone size: .
V gene: TRBV5-1

CDR3 DNA: TGTGCCAGCAGTGAACAGGTAGAGACCCAGTACTTC
CDR3 protein: CASSEQVETQYF
J gene: TRBJ2-5
D gene: .
clone size: .
V gene: TRBV2

CDR3 DNA: TGTGCCAGCAGCCGGGAACTCTCTGGAAACACCATATATTTT
CDR3 protein: CASSRELSGNTIYF
J gene: TRBJ1-3
D gene: .
clone size: .
V gene: TRBV7-8

CDR3 DNA: TGTGCCTGGACCGGAGGGGACCCTTCCTATGGCTACACCTTC
CDR3 protein: CAWTGGDPSYGYTF
J gene: TRBJ1-2
D gene: .
clone size: .
V gene: TRBV30

CDR3 DNA: TGTGCCAGTAGTCTTAGAGAAGCGGTCAATGAGCAGTTCTTC
CDR3 protein: CASSLREAVNEQFF
J gene: TRBJ2-1
D gene: .
clone size: .
V gene: TRBV19

CDR3 DNA: TGCGCCAGCAGCCAAGTTGGGGGCTTCTTCAATGAGCAGTTCTTC
CDR3 protein: CASSQVGGFFNEQFF
J gene: TRBJ2-1
D gene: .
clone size: once
V gene: TRBV4-1

CDR3 DNA: TGTGCCATCAGTGCGCAAGGCTACCTCACAGATACGCAGTATTTT
CDR3 protein: CAISAQGYLTDTQYF
J gene: TRBJ2-3
D gene: .
clone size: once
V gene: TRBV10-3

CDR3 DNA: TGCGCCAGCAGCGCGGGACTTGCGGGTAATTCACCCCTCCACTTT
CDR3 protein: CASSAGLAGNSPLHF
J gene: TRBJ1-6
D gene: .
clone size: .
V gene: TRBV5-1

CDR3 DNA: TGTGCCTGGAATTGGGCCCTCCAGGGCTACACCTTC
CDR3 protein: CAWNWALQGYTF
J gene: TRBJ1-2
D gene: .
clone size: .
V gene: TRBV30

CDR3 DNA: TGTGCCAGCAGATCTCCCGCCGGGGCCGCAATATATGGCTACACCTTC
CDR3 protein: CASRSPAGAAIYGYTF
J gene: TRBJ1-2
D gene: .
clone size: .
V gene: TRBV6-6

CDR3 DNA: TGTGCCAGCAGTTTGAACAGCTACGAGCAGTACTTC
CDR3 protein: CASSLNSYEQYF
J gene: TRBJ2-7
D gene: .
clone size: .
V gene: TRBV28

CDR3 DNA: TGTGCCAGCAGCGCCGGCCTCAGACAGGGTCGGGATGAAAAACTGTTTTTT
CDR3 protein: CASSAGLRQGRDEKLFF
J gene: TRBJ1-4
D gene: TRBD1
clone size: .
V gene: TRBV9

CDR3 DNA: TGTGCCAGCAGTTTATCCCTCAGTGGCGGTGAAAAACTGTTTTTT
CDR3 protein: CASSLSLSGGEKLFF
J gene: TRBJ1-4
D gene: .
clone size: .
V gene: TRBV28

CDR3 DNA: TGTGCCATCAACGGACGGTTTAACTATGGCTACACCTTC
CDR3 protein: CAINGRFNYGYTF
J gene: TRBJ1-2
D gene: .
clone size: .
V gene: TRBV10-3

CDR3 DNA: TGTGCCAGCAGCTTACTCGCGGGGGGGAACACCGGGGAGCTGTTTTTT
CDR3 protein: CASSLLAGGNTGELFF
J gene: TRBJ2-2
D gene: TRBD2
clone size: .
V gene: TRBV11-2

CDR3 DNA: TGCGCCAGCAGCTCGGGCCTTCCCGACACCGGGGAGCTGTTTTTT
CDR3 protein: CASSSGLPDTGELFF
J gene: TRBJ2-2
D gene: .
clone size: .
V gene: TRBV5-1

CDR3 DNA: TGCGCCAGCAGCACCCACCCGGACAGTTACTCTGGAAACACCATATATTTT
CDR3 protein: CASSTHPDSYSGNTIYF
J gene: TRBJ1-3
D gene: .
clone size: .
V gene: TRBV5-1

CDR3 DNA: TGTGCCAGCAGCTTGAAAGGACCGATAAATGAAAAACTGTTTTTT
CDR3 protein: CASSLKGPINEKLFF
J gene: TRBJ1-4
D gene: .
clone size: .
V gene: TRBV5-6